The T cell receptor (beta chain) described here comes from a study of cytotoxic CD8 clonotypes in ibrutinib-treated CLL. Sequencing was performed with immunoSEQ multiplex PCR; in TCRdb, only in-frame clones are kept and a portion is missing. The sample shows about 300,000 clones, less than 85% of them seen only once. V lost 1 base and J lost 2; bases outside the gene matches: 11. This CDR3 has 17 residues. Germline V gene lookup returns CDR1 LGHNT and CDR2 FRNRAP. The rearrangement uses TRBV12-5 and TRBJ2-7, with 7 bases lining up with TRBD1. This clonotype was obtained from a human donor with chronic lymphocytic leukemia. This specimen consisted of PBMCs, obtained at disease progression, from a patient treated with ibrutinib. CDR3 nucleotide sequence: TGTGCTAGTGGTTTGGGCCACGGGCCAGGGGGTCCCTACGAGCAGTACTTC. Protein sequence: CASGLGHGPGGPYEQYF.